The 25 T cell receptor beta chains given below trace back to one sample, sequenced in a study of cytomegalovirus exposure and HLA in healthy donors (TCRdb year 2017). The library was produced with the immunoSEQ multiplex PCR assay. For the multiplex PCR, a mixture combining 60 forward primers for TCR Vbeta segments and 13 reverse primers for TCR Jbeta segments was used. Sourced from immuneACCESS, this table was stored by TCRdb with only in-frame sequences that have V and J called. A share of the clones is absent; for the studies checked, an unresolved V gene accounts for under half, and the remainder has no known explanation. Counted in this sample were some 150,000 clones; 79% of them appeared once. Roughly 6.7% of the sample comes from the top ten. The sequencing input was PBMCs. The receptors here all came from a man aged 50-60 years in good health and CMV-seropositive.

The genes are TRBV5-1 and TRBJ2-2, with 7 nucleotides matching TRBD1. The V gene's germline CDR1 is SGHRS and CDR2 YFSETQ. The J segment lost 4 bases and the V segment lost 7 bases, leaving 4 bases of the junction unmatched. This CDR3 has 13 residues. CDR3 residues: CASQPGGTGELFF. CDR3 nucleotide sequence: TGCGCCAGCCAACCAGGGGGCACCGGGGAGCTGTTTTTT. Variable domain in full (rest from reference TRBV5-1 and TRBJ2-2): KAGVTQTPRYLIKTRGQQVTLSCSPISGHRSVSWYQQTPGQGLQFLFEYFSETQRNKGNFPGRFSGRQFSNSRSEMNVSTLELGDSALYLCASQPGGTGELFFGEGSRLTVL.

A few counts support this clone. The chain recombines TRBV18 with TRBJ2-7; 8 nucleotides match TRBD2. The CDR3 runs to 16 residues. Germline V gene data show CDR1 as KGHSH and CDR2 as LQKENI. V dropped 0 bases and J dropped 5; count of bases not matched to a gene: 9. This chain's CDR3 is CASSPPQAAGVDEQYF. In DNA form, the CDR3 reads TGTGCCAGCTCACCACCGCAGGCAGCGGGAGTAGACGAGCAGTACTTC.

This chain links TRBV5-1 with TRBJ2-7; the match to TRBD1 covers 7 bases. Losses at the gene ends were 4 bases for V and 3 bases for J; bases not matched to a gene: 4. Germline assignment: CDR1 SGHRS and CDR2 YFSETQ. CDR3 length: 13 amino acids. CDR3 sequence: CASSPTGNYEQYF. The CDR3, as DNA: TGCGCCAGCAGCCCGACAGGGAACTACGAGCAGTACTTC.

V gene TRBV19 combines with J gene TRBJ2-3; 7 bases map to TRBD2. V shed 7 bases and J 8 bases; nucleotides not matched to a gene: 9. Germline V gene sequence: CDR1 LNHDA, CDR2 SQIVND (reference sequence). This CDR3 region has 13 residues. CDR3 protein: CASTSGIEGTQYF. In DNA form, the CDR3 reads TGTGCCAGTACCAGCGGGATCGAGGGTACGCAGTATTTT.

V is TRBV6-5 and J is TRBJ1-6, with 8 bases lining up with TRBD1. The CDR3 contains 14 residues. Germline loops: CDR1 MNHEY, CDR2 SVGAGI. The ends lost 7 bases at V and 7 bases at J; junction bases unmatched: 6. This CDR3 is CASNDRGWNSPLHF. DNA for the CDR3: TGTGCCAGCAATGACAGGGGTTGGAATTCACCCCTCCACTTT.

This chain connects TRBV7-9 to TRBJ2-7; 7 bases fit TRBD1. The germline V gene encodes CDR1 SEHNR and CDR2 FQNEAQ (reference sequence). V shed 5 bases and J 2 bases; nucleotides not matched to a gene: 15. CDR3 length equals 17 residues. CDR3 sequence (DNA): TGTGCCAGCAGCCTTGGGGCTCCTGGACAGGTAACCTACGAGCAGTACTTC. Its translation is CASSLGAPGQVTYEQYF. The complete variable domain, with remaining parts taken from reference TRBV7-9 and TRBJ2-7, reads DTGVSQNPRHKITKRGQNVTFRCDPISEHNRLYWYRQTLGQGPEFLTYFQNEAQLEKSRLLSDRFSAERPKGSFSTLEIQRTEQGDSAMYLCASSLGAPGQVTYEQYFGPGTRLTVT.

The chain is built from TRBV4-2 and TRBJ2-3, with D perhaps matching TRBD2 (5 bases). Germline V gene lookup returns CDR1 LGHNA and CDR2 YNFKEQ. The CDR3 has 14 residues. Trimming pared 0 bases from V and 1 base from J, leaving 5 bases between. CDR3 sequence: CASSQDGGTDTQYF. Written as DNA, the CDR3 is TGTGCCAGCAGCCAAGACGGGGGCACAGATACGCAGTATTTT.

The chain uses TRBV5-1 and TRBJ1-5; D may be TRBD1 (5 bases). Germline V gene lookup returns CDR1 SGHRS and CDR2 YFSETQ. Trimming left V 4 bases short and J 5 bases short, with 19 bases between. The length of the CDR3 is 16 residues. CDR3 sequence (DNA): TGCGCCAGCAGCCCCTCCGGGGGGGGGAATGATCAGCCCCAGCATTTT. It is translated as CASSPSGGGNDQPQHF. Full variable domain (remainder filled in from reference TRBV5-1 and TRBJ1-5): KAGVTQTPRYLIKTRGQQVTLSCSPISGHRSVSWYQQTPGQGLQFLFEYFSETQRNKGNFPGRFSGRQFSNSRSEMNVSTLELGDSALYLCASSPSGGGNDQPQHFGDGTRLSIL.

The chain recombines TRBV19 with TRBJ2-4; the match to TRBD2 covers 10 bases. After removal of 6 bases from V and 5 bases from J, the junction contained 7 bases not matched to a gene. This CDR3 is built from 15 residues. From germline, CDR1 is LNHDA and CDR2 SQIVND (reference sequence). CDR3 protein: CASSSTGLAENIQYF. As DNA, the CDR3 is TGTGCCAGTAGCTCGACCGGACTAGCGGAAAACATTCAGTACTTC.

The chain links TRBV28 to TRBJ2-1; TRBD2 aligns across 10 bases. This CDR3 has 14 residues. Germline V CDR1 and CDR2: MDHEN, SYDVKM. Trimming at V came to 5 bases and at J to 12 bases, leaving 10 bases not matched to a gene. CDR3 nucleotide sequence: TGTGCCAGCAGTCCCCTAGCGGGAGCCTCCCGGCAGTTCTTC. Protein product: CASSPLAGASRQFF. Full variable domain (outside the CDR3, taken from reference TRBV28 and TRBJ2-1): DVKVTQSSRYLVKRTGEKVFLECVQDMDHENMFWYRQDPGLGLRLIYFSYDVKMKEKGDIPEGYSVSREKKERFSLILESASTNQTSMYLCASSPLAGASRQFFGPGTRLTVL.

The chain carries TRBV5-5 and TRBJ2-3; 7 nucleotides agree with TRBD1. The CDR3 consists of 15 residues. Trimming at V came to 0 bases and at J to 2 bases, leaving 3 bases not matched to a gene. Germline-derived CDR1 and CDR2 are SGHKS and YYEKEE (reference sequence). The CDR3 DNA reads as TGTGCCAGCAGCTTGGACAGGGGAGACACAGATACGCAGTATTTT. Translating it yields CASSLDRGDTDTQYF.

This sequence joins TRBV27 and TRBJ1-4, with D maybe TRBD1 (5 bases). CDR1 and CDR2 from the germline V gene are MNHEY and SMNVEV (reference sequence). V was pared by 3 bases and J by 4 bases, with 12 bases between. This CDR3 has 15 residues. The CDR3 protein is CASSFKGMGNEKLFF. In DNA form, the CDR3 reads TGTGCCAGCAGTTTCAAGGGGATGGGTAATGAAAAACTGTTTTTT.

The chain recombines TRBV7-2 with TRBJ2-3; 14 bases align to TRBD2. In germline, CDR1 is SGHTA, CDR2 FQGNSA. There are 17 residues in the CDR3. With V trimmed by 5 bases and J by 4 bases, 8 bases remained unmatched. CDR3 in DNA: TGTGCCAGCAGCAACTATCCGGGACTAGCGGGAGCAGATACGCAGTATTTT. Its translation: CASSNYPGLAGADTQYF.

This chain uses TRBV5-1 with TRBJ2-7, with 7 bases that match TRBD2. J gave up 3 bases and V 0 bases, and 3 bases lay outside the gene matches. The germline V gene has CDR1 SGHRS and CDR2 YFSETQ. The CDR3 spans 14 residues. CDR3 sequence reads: CASSLETGGYEQYF. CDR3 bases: TGCGCCAGCAGCTTGGAGACGGGGGGCTACGAGCAGTACTTC.

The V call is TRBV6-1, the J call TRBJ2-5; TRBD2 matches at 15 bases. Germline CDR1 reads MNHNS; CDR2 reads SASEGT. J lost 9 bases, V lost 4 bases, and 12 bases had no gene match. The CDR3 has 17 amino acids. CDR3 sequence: CASSAGLAGGGGVSQYF. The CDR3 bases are TGTGCCAGCAGTGCGGGACTAGCGGGAGGTGGTGGAGTGTCCCAGTACTTC.

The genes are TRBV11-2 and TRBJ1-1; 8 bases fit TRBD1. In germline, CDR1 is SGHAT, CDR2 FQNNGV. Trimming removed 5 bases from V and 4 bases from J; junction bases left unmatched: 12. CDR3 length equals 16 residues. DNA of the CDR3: TGTGCCAGCAGCCTGTGGACAGGGAAGTCGGGCACTGAAGCTTTCTTT. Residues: CASSLWTGKSGTEAFF. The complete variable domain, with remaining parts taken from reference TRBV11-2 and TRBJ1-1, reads EAGVAQSPRYKIIEKRQSVAFWCNPISGHATLYWYQQILGQGPKLLIQFQNNGVVDDSQLPKDRFSAERLKGVDSTLKIQPAKLEDSAVYLCASSLWTGKSGTEAFFGQGTRLTVV.

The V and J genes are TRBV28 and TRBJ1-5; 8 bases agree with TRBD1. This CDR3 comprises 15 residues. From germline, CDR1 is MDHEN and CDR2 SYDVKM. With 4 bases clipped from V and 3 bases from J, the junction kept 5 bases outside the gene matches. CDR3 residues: CASSSLTGDNQPQHF. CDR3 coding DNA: TGTGCCAGCAGTTCACTGACAGGGGACAATCAGCCCCAGCATTTT.

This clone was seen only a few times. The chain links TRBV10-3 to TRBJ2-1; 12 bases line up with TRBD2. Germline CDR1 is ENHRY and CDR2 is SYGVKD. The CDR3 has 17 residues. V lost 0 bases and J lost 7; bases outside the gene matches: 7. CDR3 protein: CAISESGLAGGRNEQFF. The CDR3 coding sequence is TGTGCCATCAGTGAGTCGGGGCTAGCGGGAGGGAGGAATGAGCAGTTCTTC.

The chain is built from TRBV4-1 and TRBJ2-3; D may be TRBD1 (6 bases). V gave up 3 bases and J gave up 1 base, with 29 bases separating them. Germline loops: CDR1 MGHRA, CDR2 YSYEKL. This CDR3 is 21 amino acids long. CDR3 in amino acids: CASSHPPRGSAFLVGTDTQYF. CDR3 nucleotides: TGCGCCAGCAGCCACCCTCCAAGGGGGAGCGCCTTCCTCGTCGGCACAGATACGCAGTATTTT.

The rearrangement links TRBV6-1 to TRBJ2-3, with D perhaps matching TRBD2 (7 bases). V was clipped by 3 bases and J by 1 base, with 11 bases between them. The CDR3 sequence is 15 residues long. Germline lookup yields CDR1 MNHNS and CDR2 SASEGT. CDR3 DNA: TGTGCCAGCAGTGATTTAGGGGGGGGCACAGATACGCAGTATTTT. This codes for CASSDLGGGTDTQYF.

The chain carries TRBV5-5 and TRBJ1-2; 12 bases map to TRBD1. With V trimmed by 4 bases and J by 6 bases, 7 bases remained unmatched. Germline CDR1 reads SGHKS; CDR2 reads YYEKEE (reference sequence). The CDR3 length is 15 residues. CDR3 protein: CASSPGTGGVDGYTF. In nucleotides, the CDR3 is TGTGCCAGCAGCCCAGGGACAGGGGGCGTGGATGGCTACACCTTC.

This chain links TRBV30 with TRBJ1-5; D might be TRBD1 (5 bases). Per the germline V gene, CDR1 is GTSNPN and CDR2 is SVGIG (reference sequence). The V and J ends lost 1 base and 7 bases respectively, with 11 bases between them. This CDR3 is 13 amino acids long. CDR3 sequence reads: CAWSEGMGQPQHF. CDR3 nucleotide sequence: TGTGCCTGGAGTGAGGGGATGGGGCAGCCCCAGCATTTT.

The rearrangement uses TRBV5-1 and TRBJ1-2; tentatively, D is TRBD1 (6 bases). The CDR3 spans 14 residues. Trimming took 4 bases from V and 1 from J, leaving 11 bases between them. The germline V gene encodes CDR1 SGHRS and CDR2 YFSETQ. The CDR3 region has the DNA TGCGCCAGCAGCCCGGACAGCCTTAACTATGGCTACACCTTC. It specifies CASSPDSLNYGYTF.

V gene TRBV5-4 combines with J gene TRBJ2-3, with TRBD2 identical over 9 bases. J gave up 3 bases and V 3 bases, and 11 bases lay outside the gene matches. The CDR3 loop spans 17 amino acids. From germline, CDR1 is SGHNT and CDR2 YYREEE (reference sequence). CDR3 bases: TGTGCCAGCAGCTGGCCCCCTAGCGGGAAGGGGACAGATACGCAGTATTTT. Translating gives CASSWPPSGKGTDTQYF.

The CDR3 DNA reads TGTGCCAGCAGTCCGGGATCCGTCAATGAGCAGTTCTTC. This codes for CASSPGSVNEQFF. The V and J genes are TRBV27 and TRBJ2-1, with a possible D match to TRBD2 (5 bases). The V gene's germline CDR1 is MNHEY and CDR2 SMNVEV (reference sequence). V lost 5 bases to trimming and J lost 6 bases, with 11 bases between them. The length of the CDR3 is 13 residues.